This T cell receptor (beta chain) was profiled in a study of patients and donors after allogeneic stem cell transplantation. The CDR3 is 14 amino acids. V shed 3 bases, J shed 7 bases, and the junction held 3 bases outside the gene matches. This clonotype has more than one count but fewer than ten. MiXCR, applied by TCRdb to the RT-PCR reads, yields one record per CDR3 protein. This table has 95,000 to 120,000 distinct CDR3 sequences, roughly 35% appearing once. The sequencing input was blood, either unsorted or a sorted T cell fraction (not recorded which). The chain links TRBV12-3 or TRBV12-4 to TRBJ1-1; 12 bases are shared with TRBD1. This sequence was found in a human donor who was either an allogeneic HSCT recipient or a stem cell or donor lymphocyte infusion donor (not recorded which). It is not recorded whose cells these are; they may come from a transplant donor. The CDR3 nucleotides are TGTGCCAGCAGTTTGGGACAGGGGGCAAATGAAGCTTTCTTT. This gives the protein CASSLGQGANEAFF.